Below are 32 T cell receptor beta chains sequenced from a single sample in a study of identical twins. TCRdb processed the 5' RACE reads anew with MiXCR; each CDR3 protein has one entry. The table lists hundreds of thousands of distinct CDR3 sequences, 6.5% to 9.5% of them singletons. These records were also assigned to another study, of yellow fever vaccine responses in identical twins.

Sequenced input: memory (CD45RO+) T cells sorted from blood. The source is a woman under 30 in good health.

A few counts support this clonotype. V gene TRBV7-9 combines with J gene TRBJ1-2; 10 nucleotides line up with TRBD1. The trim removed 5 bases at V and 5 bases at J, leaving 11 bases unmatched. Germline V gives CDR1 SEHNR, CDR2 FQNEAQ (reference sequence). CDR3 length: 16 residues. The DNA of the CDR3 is TGTGCCAGCAGCCCTTACTTGGGACAGGGGTCGTATGGCTACACCTTC. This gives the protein CASSPYLGQGSYGYTF.

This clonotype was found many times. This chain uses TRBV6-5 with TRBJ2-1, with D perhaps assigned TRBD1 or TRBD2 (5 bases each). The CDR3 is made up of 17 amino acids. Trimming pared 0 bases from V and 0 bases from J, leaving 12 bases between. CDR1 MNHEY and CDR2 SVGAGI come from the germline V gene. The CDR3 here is CASSYSRDVLSYNEQFF. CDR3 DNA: TGTGCCAGCAGTTACTCACGGGACGTACTCTCCTACAATGAGCAGTTCTTC.

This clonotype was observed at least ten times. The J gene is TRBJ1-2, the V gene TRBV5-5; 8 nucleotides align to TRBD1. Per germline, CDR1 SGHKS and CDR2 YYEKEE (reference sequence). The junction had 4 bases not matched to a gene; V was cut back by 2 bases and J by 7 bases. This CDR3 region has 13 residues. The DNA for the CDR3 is TGTGCCAGCAGCTTTCAGGGGGCAAGTGGCTACACCTTC. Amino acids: CASSFQGASGYTF.

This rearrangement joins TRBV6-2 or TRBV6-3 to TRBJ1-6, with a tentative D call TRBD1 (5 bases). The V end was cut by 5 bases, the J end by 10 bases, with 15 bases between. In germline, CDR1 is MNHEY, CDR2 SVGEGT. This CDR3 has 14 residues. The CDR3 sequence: CASSGGGSSSPLHF. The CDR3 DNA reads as TGTGCCAGCAGTGGGGGGGGATCAAGCTCACCCCTCCACTTT.

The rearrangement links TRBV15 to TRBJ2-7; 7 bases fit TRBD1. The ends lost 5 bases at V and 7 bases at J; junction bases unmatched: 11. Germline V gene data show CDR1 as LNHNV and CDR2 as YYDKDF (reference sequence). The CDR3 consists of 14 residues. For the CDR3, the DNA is TGTGCCACCAGCGAGAGACAGGGAGTGGAGGAGCAGTACTTC. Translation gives CATSERQGVEEQYF.

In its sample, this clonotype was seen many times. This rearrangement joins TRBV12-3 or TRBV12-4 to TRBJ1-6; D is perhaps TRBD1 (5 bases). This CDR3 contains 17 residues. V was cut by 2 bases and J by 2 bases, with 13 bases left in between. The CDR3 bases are TGTGCCAGCAGTTTAATCCAGGGAATAACCTATAATTCACCCCTCCACTTT. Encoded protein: CASSLIQGITYNSPLHF.

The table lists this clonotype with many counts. CDR3: CASSLGPVREQYF. The CDR3 DNA is TGTGCCAGCAGTTTGGGTCCAGTACGCGAGCAGTACTTC. The rearrangement links TRBV12-3 or TRBV12-4 to TRBJ2-7; D remains unclear. This CDR3 spans 13 amino acids. V lost 3 bases to trimming and J lost 6 bases, with 12 bases between them.

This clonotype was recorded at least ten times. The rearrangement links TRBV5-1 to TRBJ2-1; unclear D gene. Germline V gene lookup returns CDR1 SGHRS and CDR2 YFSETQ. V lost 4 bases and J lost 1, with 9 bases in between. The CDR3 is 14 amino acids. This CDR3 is CASSPRGSYNEQFF. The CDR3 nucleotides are TGCGCCAGCAGCCCCAGAGGTTCCTACAATGAGCAGTTCTTC.

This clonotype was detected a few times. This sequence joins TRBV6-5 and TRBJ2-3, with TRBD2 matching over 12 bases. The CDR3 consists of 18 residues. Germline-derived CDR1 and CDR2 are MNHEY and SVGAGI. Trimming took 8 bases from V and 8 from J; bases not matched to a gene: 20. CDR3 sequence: CASVRDSRSTSGRGTQYF. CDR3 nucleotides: TGTGCCAGCGTTAGGGACAGTCGTTCGACTAGCGGGAGAGGTACGCAGTATTTT.

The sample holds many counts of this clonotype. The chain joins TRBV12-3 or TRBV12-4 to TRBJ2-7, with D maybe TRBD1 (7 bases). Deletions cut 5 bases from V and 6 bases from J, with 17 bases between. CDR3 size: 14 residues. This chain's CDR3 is CASSPQRQGGEQYF. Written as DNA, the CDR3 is TGTGCCAGCAGTCCACAACGACAGGGAGGCGAGCAGTACTTC.

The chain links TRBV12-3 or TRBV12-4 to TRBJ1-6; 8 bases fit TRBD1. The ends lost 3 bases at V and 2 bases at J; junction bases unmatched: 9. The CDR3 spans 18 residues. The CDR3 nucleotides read TGTGCCAGCAGTTTTTCCCCGGGACAGGACCCCTATAATTCACCCCTCCACTTT. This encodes CASSFSPGQDPYNSPLHF.

The CDR3, as DNA: TGTGCCAGTAGTAAGACAGGGGGAGCCGGGGAGCTGTTTTTT. Translated: CASSKTGGAGELFF. V usage is TRBV19 and J usage is TRBJ2-2; 9 bases agree with TRBD1. In germline, CDR1 is LNHDA, CDR2 SQIVND (reference sequence). V lost 4 bases and J lost 6; bases outside the gene matches: 3. This CDR3 contains 14 residues.

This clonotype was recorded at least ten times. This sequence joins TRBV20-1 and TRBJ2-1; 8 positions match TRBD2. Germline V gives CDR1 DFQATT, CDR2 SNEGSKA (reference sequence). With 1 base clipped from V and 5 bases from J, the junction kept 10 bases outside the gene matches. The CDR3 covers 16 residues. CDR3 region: CSARVALAGHDNEQFF. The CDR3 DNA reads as TGCAGTGCTAGAGTGGCCCTAGCGGGTCATGACAATGAGCAGTTCTTC.

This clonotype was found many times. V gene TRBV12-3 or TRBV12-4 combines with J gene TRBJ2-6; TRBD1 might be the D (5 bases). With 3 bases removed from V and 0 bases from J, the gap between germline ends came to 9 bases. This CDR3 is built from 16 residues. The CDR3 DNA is TGTGCCAGCAGTTTGTGGGGCATCTCTGGGGCCAACGTCCTGACTTTC. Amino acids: CASSLWGISGANVLTF.

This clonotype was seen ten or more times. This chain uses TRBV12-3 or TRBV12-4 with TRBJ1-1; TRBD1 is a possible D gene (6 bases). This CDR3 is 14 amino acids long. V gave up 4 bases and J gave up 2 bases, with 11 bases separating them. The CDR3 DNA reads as TGTGCCAGCAGTTACCGGACAGCCAACACTGAAGCTTTCTTT. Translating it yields CASSYRTANTEAFF.

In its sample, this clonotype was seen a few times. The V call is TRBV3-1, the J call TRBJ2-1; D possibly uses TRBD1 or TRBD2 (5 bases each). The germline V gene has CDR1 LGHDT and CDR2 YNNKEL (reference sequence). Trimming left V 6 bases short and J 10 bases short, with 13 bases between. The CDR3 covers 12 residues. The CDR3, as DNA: TGTGCCAGCAGTCCTAGAGGGACCGAGCAGTTCTTC. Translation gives CASSPRGTEQFF.

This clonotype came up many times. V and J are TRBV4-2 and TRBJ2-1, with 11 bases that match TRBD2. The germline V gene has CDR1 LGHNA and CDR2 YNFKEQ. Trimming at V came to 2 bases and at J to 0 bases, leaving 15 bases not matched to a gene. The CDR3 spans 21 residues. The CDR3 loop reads CASSQSPGLAGGKSSYNEQFF. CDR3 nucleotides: TGTGCCAGCAGCCAAAGCCCAGGGCTAGCGGGGGGTAAGAGCTCCTACAATGAGCAGTTCTTC.

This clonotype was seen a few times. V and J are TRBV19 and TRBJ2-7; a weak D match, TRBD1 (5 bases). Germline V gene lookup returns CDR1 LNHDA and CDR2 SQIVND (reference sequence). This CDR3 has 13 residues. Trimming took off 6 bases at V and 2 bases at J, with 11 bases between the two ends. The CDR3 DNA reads TGTGCCAGTAGCACGGACAAGACCTACGAGCAGTACGTC. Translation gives CASSTDKTYEQYV.

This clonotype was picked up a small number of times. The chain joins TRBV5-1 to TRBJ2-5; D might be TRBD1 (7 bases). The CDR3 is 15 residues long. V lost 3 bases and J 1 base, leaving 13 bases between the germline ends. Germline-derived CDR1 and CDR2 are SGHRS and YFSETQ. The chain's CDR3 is CASSSQGGVQETQYF. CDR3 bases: TGCGCCAGCAGCTCCCAGGGGGGTGTCCAAGAGACCCAGTACTTC.

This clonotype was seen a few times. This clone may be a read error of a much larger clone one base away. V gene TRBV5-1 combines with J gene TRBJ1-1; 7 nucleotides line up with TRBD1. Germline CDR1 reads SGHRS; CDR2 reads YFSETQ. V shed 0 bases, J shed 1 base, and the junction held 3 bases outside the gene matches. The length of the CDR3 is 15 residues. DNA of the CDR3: TGCGCCAGCAGCTTGGACGGACAGGAGAACACTGAAGCTTTCTTT. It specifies CASSLDGQENTEAFF.

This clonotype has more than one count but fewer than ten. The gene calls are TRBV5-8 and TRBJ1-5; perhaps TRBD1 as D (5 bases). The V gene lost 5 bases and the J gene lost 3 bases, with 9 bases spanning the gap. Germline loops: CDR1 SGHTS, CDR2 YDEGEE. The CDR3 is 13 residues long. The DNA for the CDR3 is TGTGCCAGCAGATGGACATTCAATCAGCCCCAGCATTTT. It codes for CASRWTFNQPQHF.

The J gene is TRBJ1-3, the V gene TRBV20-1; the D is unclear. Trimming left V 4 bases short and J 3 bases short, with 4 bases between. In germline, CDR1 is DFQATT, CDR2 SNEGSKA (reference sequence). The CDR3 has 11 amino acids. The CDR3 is CSAMGGNTIYF. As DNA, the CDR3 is TGCAGTGCTATGGGTGGAAACACCATATATTTT.

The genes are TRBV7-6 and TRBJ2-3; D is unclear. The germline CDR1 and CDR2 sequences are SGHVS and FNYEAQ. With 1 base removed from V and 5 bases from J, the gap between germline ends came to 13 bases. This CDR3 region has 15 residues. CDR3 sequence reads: CASSLGVGSRDTQYF. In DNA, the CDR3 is TGTGCCAGCAGCTTAGGAGTGGGTTCGAGAGATACGCAGTATTTT.

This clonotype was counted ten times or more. CDR3: CASSPLTGVGDTQYF. Here the CDR3 DNA reads TGCGCCAGCAGCCCCCTCACTGGGGTGGGAGATACGCAGTATTTT. This sequence joins TRBV5-1 and TRBJ2-3; D remains ambiguous. The CDR3 is made up of 15 amino acids. Germline lookup yields CDR1 SGHRS and CDR2 YFSETQ. Trimming removed 4 bases from V and 5 bases from J, with 17 bases in between.

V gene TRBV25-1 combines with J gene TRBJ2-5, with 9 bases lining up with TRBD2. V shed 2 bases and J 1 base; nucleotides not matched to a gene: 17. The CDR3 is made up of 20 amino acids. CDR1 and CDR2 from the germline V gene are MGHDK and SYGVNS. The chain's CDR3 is CASSEKPPLTSGEPQETQYF. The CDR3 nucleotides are TGTGCCAGCAGTGAAAAACCACCCTTGACTAGCGGAGAACCCCAAGAGACCCAGTACTTC.

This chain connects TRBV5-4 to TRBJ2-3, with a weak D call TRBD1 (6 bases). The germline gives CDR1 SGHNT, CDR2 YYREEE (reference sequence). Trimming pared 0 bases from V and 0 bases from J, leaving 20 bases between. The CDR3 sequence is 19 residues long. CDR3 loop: CASSLVSRGLGTSTDTQYF. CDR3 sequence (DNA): TGTGCCAGCAGCTTGGTGTCCAGGGGCCTTGGTACTAGCACAGATACGCAGTATTTT.

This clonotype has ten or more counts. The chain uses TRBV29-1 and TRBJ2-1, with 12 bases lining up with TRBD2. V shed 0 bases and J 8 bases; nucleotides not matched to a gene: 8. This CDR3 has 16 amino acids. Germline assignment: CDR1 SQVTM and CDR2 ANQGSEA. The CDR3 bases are TGCAGCGTTGAAGATCGAACTAGCGGGAGGATAGATGAGCAGTTCTTC. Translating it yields CSVEDRTSGRIDEQFF.

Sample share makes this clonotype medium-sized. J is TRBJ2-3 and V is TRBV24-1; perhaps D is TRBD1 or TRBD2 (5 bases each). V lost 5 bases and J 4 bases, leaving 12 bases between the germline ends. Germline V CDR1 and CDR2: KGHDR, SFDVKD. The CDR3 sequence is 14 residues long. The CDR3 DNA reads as TGTGCCACCAGTGGTAACCGGGGCCCAGATACGCAGTATTTT. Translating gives CATSGNRGPDTQYF.

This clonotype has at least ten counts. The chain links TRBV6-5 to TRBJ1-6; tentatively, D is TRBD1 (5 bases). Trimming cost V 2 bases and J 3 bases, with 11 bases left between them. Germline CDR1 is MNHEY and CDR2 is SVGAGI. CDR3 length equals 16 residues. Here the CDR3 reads CASSYGGGGYNSPLHF. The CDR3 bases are TGTGCCAGCAGTTACGGGGGTGGTGGCTATAATTCACCCCTCCACTTT.

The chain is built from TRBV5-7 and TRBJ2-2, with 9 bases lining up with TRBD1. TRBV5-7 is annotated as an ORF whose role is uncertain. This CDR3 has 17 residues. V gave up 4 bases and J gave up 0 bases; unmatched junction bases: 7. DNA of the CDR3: TGTGCCAGCAGCGGGTCGACAGGGGGGGCGAACACCGGGGAGCTGTTTTTT. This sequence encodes CASSGSTGGANTGELFF.

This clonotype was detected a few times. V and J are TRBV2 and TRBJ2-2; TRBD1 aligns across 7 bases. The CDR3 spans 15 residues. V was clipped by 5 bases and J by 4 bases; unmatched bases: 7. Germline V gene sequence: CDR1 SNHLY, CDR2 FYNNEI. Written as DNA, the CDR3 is TGTGCCAGCAGTTCCACCGGGACAGCCACCGGGGAGCTGTTTTTT. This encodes CASSSTGTATGELFF.

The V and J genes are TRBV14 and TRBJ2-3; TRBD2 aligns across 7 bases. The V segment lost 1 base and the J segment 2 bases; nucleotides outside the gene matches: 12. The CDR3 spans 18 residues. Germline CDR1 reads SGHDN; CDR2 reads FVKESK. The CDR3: CASSQALPGLLFTDTQYF. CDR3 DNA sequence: TGTGCCAGCAGCCAAGCTCTCCCGGGACTACTGTTCACAGATACGCAGTATTTT.